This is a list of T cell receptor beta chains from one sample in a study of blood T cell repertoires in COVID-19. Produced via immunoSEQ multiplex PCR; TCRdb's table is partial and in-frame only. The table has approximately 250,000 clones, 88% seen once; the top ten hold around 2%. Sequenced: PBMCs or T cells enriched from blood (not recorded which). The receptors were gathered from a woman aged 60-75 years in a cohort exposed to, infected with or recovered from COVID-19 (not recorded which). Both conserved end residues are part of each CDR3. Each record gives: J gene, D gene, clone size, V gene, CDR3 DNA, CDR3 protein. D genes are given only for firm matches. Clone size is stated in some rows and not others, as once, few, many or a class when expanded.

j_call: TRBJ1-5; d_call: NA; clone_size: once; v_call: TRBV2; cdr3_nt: TGTGCCAGCAACCTCGACAGCCTTCAGCCCCAGCATTTT; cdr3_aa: CASNLDSLQPQHF
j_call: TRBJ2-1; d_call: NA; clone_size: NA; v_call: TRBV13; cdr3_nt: TGTGCCAGCAGCTTAAAAGTTGAACTCACTAACAATGAGCAGTTCTTC; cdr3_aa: CASSLKVELTNNEQFF
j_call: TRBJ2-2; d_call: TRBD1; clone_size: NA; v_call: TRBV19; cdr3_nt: TGTGCCAGTAGTATCCGGGGGACAGGGAACCCCGGGGAGCTGTTTTTT; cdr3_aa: CASSIRGTGNPGELFF
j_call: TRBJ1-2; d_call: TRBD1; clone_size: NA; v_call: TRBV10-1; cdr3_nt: TGCGCCAGCAGTCCGGACAGGGACTATGGCTACACCTTC; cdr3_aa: CASSPDRDYGYTF
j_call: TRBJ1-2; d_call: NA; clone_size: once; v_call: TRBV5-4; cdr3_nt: TGTGCCAGCAGCTTGGAGGCGGCTTTTACGAAGTATCTTAACTATGGCTACACCTTC; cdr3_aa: CASSLEAAFTKYLNYGYTF
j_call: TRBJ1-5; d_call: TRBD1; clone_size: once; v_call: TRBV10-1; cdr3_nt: TGCGCCAGCATCGACAGGGGGCGATTCAATCAGCCCCAGCATTTT; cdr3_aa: CASIDRGRFNQPQHF
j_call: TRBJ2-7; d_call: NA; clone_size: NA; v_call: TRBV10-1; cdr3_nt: TGCGCCAGCAGCGGCGGAAACCTCCACGAGCAGTACTTC; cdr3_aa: CASSGGNLHEQYF
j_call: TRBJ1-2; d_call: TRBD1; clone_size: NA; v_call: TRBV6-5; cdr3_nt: TGTGCCAGCAGTACAGGGGTCGGCTATGGCTACACCTTC; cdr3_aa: CASSTGVGYGYTF
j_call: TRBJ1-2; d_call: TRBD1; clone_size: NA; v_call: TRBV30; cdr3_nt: TGTGCCTGGACCCGGGACAGGGCCTATGGCTACACCTTC; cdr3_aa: CAWTRDRAYGYTF
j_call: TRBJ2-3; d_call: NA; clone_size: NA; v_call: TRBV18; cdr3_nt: TGTGCCAGCTCACCTCTTAGCACAGATACGCAGTATTTT; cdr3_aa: CASSPLSTDTQYF
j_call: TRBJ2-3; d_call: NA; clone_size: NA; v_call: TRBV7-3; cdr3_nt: TGTGCCAGCAGCTTAAATCAGGTGCAGTATTTT; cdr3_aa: CASSLNQVQYF
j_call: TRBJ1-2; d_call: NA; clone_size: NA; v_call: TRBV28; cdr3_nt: TGTGCCAGCAGTCGACTGGGGGCGCGGGGCTACACCTTC; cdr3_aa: CASSRLGARGYTF
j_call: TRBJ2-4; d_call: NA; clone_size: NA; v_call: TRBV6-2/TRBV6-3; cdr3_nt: TGTGCCAGCAGCCACTACCGATTATCAATTCAGTACTTC; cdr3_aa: CASSHYRLSIQYF
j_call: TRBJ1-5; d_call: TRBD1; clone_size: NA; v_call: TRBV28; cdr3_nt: TGTGCCAGCGGGACAGTAAATCAGCCCCAGCATTTT; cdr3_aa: CASGTVNQPQHF
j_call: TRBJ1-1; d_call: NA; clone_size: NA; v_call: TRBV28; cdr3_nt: TGTGCCAGCAGTTCAACAGGGCTCCTGAACACTGAAGCTTTCTTT; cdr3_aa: CASSSTGLLNTEAFF
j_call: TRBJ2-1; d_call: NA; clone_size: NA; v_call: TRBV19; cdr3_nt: TGTGCCAGTAGTGAGCGACAGGCCGAGCAGTTCTTC; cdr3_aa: CASSERQAEQFF
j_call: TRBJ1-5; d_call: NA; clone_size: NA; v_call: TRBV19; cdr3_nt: TGTGCCAGTAGTATAGGAGGGGCGGGAAATCAGCCCCAGCATTTT; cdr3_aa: CASSIGGAGNQPQHF
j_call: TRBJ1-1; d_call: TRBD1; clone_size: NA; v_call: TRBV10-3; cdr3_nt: TGTGCCATCAGCTCCGGGACAGGGGGTATGAACACTGAAGCTTTCTTT; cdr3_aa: CAISSGTGGMNTEAFF
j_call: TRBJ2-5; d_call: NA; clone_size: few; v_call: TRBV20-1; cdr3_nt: TGCAGTGCTAGTGAGGACAGCACACACCAAGAGACCCAGTACTTC; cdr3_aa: CSASEDSTHQETQYF
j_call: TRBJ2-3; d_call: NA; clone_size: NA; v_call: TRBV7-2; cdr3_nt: TGTGCCAGCAGCTTACTCGGCACAGATACGCAGTATTTT; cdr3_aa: CASSLLGTDTQYF
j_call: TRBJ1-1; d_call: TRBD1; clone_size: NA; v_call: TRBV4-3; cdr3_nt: TGCGCCAGCAGCCAAGATCTGACAGGGGCTGAGGATTCTGAAGCTTTCTTT; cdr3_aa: CASSQDLTGAEDSEAFF
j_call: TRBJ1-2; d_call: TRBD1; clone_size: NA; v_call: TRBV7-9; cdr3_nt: TGTGCCAGCAGCTTGGGACAGGGAGGCTATGGCTACACCTTC; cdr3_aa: CASSLGQGGYGYTF
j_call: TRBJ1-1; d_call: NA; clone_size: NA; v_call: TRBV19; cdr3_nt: TGTGCCAGTAGTTCCCACAGTCCCCCGAACACTGAAGCTTTCTTT; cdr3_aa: CASSSHSPPNTEAFF
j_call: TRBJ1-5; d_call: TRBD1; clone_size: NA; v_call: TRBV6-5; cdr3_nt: TGTGCCAGCAGAGCCGGGACAGGGGATCAGCCCCAGCATTTT; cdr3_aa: CASRAGTGDQPQHF
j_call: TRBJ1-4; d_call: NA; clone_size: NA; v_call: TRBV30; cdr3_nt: TGTGCCTGGAGTGTACTCGGCAGGGGTGGAGAAAAACTGTTTTTT; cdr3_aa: CAWSVLGRGGEKLFF
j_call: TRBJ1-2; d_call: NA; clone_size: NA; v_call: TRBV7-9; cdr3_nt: TGTGCCAGCAGCAGGACAGAAATCTATGGCTACACCTTC; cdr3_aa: CASSRTEIYGYTF
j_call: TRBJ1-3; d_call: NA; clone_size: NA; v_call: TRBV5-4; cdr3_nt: TGTGCCAGCAGCCGGGATGGAAACACCATATATTTT; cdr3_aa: CASSRDGNTIYF
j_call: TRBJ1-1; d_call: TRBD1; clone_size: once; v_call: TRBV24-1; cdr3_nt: TGTGCCACCAGTGATGGGGGACAGGGGGCCCAAACTGAAGCTTTCTTT; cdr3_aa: CATSDGGQGAQTEAFF
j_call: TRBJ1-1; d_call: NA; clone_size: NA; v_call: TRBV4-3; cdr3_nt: TGCGCCAGCAGCCAACTACAGGGTAACACTGAAGCTTTCTTT; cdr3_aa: CASSQLQGNTEAFF
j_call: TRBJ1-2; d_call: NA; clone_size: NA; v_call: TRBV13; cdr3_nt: TGTGCCAGCAGCTTAAACAGGGAGGGCTACACCTTC; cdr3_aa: CASSLNREGYTF
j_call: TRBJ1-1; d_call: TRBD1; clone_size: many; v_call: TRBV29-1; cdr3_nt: TGCAGCGTCCGTCGACAGGGCGGGATGAACACTGAAGCTTTCTTT; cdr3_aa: CSVRRQGGMNTEAFF
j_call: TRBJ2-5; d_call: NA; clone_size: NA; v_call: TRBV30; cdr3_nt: TGTGCCTGGTCACTGGGAGGAGTTGAGACCCAGTACTTC; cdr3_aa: CAWSLGGVETQYF
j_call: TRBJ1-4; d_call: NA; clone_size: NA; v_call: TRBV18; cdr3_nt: TGTGCCAGCTCACCGGACGGGACAACAACTAATGAAAAACTGTTTTTT; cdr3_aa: CASSPDGTTTNEKLFF
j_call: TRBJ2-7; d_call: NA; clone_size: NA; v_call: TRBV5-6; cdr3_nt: TGTGCCAGCCAGGGTCGGATTTCCTACGAGCAGTACTTC; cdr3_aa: CASQGRISYEQYF
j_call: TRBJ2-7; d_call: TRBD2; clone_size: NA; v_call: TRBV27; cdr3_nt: TGTGCCAGCAGGCCGGGACTAGGCACCTACGAGCAGTACTTC; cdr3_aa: CASRPGLGTYEQYF
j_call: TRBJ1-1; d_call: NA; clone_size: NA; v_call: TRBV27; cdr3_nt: TGTGCCAGCAGTTTTCATCCGAGAGGCATGAACACTGAAGCTTTCTTT; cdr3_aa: CASSFHPRGMNTEAFF
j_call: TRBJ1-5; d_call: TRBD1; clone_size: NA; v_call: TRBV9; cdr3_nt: TGTGCCAGCAGTGGACAGGGTAATGAGCCCCAGCATTTT; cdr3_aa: CASSGQGNEPQHF
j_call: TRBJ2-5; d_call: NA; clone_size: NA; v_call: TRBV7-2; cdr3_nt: TGTGCCAGCAGCACGGGGGTAGGAGAGACCCAGTACTTC; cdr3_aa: CASSTGVGETQYF
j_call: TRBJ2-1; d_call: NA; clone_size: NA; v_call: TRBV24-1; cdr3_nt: TGTGCCACCAGTGATTCAGGGGAGGGGGTTGACAATGAGCAGTTCTTC; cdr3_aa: CATSDSGEGVDNEQFF
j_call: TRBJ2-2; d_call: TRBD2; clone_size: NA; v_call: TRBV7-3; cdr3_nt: TGTGCCAGCAGCCCGACTAGCTGGTTCACCGGGGAGCTGTTTTTT; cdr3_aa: CASSPTSWFTGELFF
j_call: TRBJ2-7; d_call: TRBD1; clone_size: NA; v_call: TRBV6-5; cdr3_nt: TGTGCCAGCAGGCTCAGCCAGGGGGCCTACGAGCAGTACTTC; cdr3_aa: CASRLSQGAYEQYF
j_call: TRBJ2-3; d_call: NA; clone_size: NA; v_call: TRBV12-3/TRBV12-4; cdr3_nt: TGTGCCAGCAGTTTACGGGGAGCGCAGTATTTT; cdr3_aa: CASSLRGAQYF
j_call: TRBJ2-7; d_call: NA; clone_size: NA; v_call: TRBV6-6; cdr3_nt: TGTGCCAGCAGTCCGGGACACCCGTACGAGCAGTACTTC; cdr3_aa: CASSPGHPYEQYF
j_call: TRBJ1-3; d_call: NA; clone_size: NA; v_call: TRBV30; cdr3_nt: TGTGCCTGGAGATCGGGAAACTCTGGAAACACCATATATTTT; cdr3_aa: CAWRSGNSGNTIYF
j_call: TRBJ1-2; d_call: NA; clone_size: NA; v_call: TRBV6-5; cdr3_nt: TGTGCCAGCACCATGACAGCTAACTATGGCTACACCTTC; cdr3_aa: CASTMTANYGYTF
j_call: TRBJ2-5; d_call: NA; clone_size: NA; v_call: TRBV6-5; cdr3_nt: TGTGCCAGCACCTACCGGGGTAGTCACCAAGAGACCCAGTACTTC; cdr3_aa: CASTYRGSHQETQYF
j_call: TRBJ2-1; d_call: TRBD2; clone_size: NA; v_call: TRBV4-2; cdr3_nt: TGTGCCAGCAGCCAAGCTCGGCGGGAGGAGCAGTTCTTC; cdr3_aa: CASSQARREEQFF
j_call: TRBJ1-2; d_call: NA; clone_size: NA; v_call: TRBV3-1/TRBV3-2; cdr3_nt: TGTGCCAGCAGCCAAGATCTTAAGGCAGGGTGGGCGAGTAACTATGGCTACACCTTC; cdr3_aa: CASSQDLKAGWASNYGYTF
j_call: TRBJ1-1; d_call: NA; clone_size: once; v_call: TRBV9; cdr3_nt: TGTGCCAGCAGCGTAGAGGCAGGGCAACCTGAAGCTTTCTTT; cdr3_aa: CASSVEAGQPEAFF
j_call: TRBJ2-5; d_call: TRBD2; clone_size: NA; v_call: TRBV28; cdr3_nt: TGTGCCAGCAGTTTACGGGGGGAGGGGAGTGGCCAGTACTTC; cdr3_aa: CASSLRGEGSGQYF
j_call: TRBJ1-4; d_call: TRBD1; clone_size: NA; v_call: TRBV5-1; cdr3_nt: TGCGCCAGCAGCTTGGAAGGGGGCCGATGGGAAAAACTGTTTTTT; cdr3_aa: CASSLEGGRWEKLFF